This entry is about one T cell receptor (beta chain). As yet, its antigen is unknown. The data belong to a study of beta chain features in type 1 diabetes. Overall study: Examination spanned around 100,000,000 sorted cells from all samples. General study results and limits: Patients with type 1 diabetes carried fewer insertions and had more deletions at their VDJ junctions. Shortening of TCRB CDR3s, moderate but significant, appeared in all four CD4+ subsets of Type 1 diabetes patients.

Isolated RNA was reverse transcribed in full, so expressed TCRB transcripts were sequenced. Produced via immunoSEQ multiplex PCR; TCRdb's table is partial and in-frame only. The repertoire has hundreds of thousands of clones, about 63% of them found once; the top ten carry around 0.057%. Sort purity for all populations was recorded as exceeding 98%. CDR3 length: 15 amino acids. V was clipped by 0 bases and J by 2 bases, with 11 bases between them. Germline V gene lookup returns CDR1 MNHNS and CDR2 SASEGT. The chain has TRBV6-1 and TRBJ2-7; D may correspond to TRBD1 or TRBD2 (5 bases each). Sequences were obtained from naive CD4+ T cells from blood. This clonotype was sampled from a man aged 30 to 45 in good health. This CDR3 reads CASSEALRGTYEQYF. The DNA of the CDR3 is TGTGCCAGCAGTGAAGCGCTTCGGGGCACCTACGAGCAGTACTTC.